The sequence of this T cell receptor (beta chain) was determined in a study of blood T cells in healthy people across ages. Peripheral blood from each donor was collected in a volume of about 10 milliliters. Study-level findings and limits: Naive T cell percentage showed a strong correlation with the diversity of TCR beta. More naive CD4+ cells and higher diversity were found in long-lived than in aged donors.

V lost 0 bases to trimming and J lost 5 bases, with 10 bases between them. This CDR3 spans 13 amino acids. Germline V CDR1 and CDR2: DFQATT, SNEGSKA (reference sequence). Through a sample-barcoded 5' primer and a J-beta primer mix, a second PCR was run for roughly 7 to 11 cycles. Every molecule of cDNA carried a tag from a template-switch adaptor with 12 random nucleotides. TCRdb passed the 5' RACE reads through MiXCR, listing each CDR3 protein once. The sample comprises some 900,000 distinct CDR3 sequences, roughly 26% of which are singletons, and approximately 15% rests with the top ten. This clonotype was seen at least ten times. Antigen specificity is unknown.

The sequenced material came from blood. This TCR came from a woman of 80 years or more in good health. The chain uses TRBV20-1 and TRBJ2-5; D is ambiguous. CDR3 region: CSAREFQRETQYF. DNA of the CDR3: TGCAGTGCTAGAGAATTTCAACGGGAGACCCAGTACTTC.